The rows below give T cell receptor beta chains drawn from one sample of a study of T cells in Graves' hyperthyroidism and ophthalmopathy. In TCRdb, the multiplex PCR reads were re-called with MiXCR into one record per CDR3 protein. The repertoire includes over 300,000 distinct CDR3 sequences, about an eighth of them detected once, and 30% to 40% sits in the top ten. The sample was blood. The receptors derive from a middle-aged woman with Graves' ophthalmopathy. CDR3s include the opening cysteine and the closing phenylalanine or tryptophan. Each record gives: clone size, J gene, V gene, CDR3 protein. Clone size is given for some rows only: seen once, a few or many times, or a class if the clone is expanded.

many | TRBJ1-5 | TRBV2 | CASSERPGVQPQHF
once | TRBJ2-7 | TRBV6-2/TRBV6-3 | CASSFQGRISDEQYF
many | TRBJ1-5 | TRBV12-3/TRBV12-4 | CASSSYSNQPQHF
few | TRBJ2-5 | TRBV5-1 | CASSESGGASETQYF
few | TRBJ1-1 | TRBV10-3 | CAISEGMNTEAFF
NA | TRBJ2-5 | TRBV5-4 | CASSLANQETQHF
NA | TRBJ2-3 | TRBV4-1 | CASSQDGLRTDTQYF
many | TRBJ1-1 | TRBV27 | CASTRGENTEAFF
many | TRBJ2-3 | TRBV2 | CASSERGGAGDTQYF
many | TRBJ1-1 | TRBV20-1 | CSASDRAGKYEAFF
NA | TRBJ1-1 | TRBV18 | CASSPHGILRHTEAFF
many | TRBJ2-5 | TRBV28 | CASSKETQYF
once | TRBJ1-6 | TRBV7-9 | CASSLPGGTGDNSPLHF
many | TRBJ2-7 | TRBV12-3/TRBV12-4 | CASSFWRQTYEQYF
many | TRBJ2-1 | TRBV7-2 | CASSQGLSPRRNEQFF
few | TRBJ2-7 | TRBV3-1 | CASSPFFRGEQYF
few | TRBJ1-1 | TRBV19 | CASSRGAEAFF
many | TRBJ2-7 | TRBV28 | CASSFWDRAPHEQYF
many | TRBJ1-5 | TRBV28 | CASSPGYSGSNQPQHF
many | TRBJ1-5 | TRBV7-8 | CASSLDIVGAQHF
few | TRBJ1-1 | TRBV4-1 | CASSQSEGSLEAFF
many | TRBJ1-5 | TRBV6-1 | CASSESRTGTQHF
NA | TRBJ2-7 | TRBV6-1 | CASRNAAGVREQYF
many | TRBJ1-1 | TRBV27 | CASSFKAPDRVTEAFF
many | TRBJ2-7 | TRBV10-3 | CAITPLAGVSEQYF
NA | TRBJ2-3 | TRBV7-9 | CASTTLAGTDTQYF
few | TRBJ1-1 | TRBV5-1 | CASSSQTGHTEAFF
many | TRBJ1-3 | TRBV7-9 | CASSFPPGNSGNTIYF
NA | TRBJ2-6 | TRBV11-2 | CASSSPPDGYANVLTF
many | TRBJ1-1 | TRBV3-1 | CASSLYGVMNTEAFF
many | TRBJ1-2 | TRBV18 | CASSPGTNYGYTF
few | TRBJ1-5 | TRBV20-1 | CSARGAEGGELLNQPQHF
many | TRBJ2-1 | TRBV12-3/TRBV12-4 | CASRPSRGTSGVYNEQFF
NA | TRBJ2-5 | TRBV20-1 | CSANQETTQETQYF
many | TRBJ2-7 | TRBV20-1 | CSARGLAGVEQYF
NA | TRBJ2-7 | TRBV7-6 | CASSFQRRPVYEQYF
many | TRBJ2-7 | TRBV5-1 | CASSRDPNSYEQYF
few | TRBJ2-7 | TRBV3-1 | CASSPLGGGGSYEQYF
many | TRBJ1-5 | TRBV29-1 | CSVGDRANQPQHF
many | TRBJ1-1 | TRBV3-1 | CASSGRGRVKAEAFF
many | TRBJ2-1 | TRBV7-6 | CASSLDPTGGEQFF
many | TRBJ2-7 | TRBV28 | CASSSIAEGAYEQYF
many | TRBJ2-2 | TRBV12-3/TRBV12-4 | CASSPWTVKNTGELFF
many | TRBJ2-5 | TRBV7-6 | CASSSLAGGMSQETQYF
NA | TRBJ1-1 | TRBV19 | CASSQRTGEAFF
NA | TRBJ2-7 | TRBV29-1 | CSVQGLLREQYF
NA | TRBJ1-4 | TRBV30 | CAWMPGREKLFF
many | TRBJ1-1 | TRBV2 | CASSDPVQYEAFF
NA | TRBJ2-1 | TRBV3-1 | CASSHSGGPDNEQFF
few | TRBJ1-2 | TRBV5-1 | CASSSPDRGDGYTF
many | TRBJ1-1 | TRBV6-1 | CASSAGPLDTEAFF
NA | TRBJ1-5 | TRBV24-1 | CATSGELDQPQHF